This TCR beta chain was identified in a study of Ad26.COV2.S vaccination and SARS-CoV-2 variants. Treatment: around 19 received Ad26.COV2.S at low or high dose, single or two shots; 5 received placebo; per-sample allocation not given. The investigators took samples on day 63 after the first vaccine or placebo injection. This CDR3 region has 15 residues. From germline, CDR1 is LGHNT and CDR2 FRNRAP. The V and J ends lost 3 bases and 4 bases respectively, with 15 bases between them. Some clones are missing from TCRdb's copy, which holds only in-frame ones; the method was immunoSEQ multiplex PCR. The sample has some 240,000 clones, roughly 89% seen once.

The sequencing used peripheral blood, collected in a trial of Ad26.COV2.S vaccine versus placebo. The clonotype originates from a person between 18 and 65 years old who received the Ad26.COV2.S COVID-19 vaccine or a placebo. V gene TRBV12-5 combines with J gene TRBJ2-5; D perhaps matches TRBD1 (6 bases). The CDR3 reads CASGLNGQSGETQYF. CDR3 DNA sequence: TGTGCTAGTGGTTTAAACGGACAGTCTGGAGAGACCCAGTACTTC.